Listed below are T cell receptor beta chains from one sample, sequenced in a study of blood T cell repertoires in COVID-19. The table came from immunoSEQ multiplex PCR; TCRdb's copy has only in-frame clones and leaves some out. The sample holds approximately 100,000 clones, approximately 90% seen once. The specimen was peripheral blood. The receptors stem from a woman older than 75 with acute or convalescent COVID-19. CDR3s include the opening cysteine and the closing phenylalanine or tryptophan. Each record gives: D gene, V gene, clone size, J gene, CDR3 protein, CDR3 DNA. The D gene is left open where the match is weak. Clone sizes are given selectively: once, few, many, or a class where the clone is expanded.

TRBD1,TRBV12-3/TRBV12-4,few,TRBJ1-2,CASSRQGARGYTF,TGTGCCAGCAGTCGACAGGGGGCGAGAGGCTACACCTTC
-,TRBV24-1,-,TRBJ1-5,CATSGGEGLSNQPQHF,TGTGCCACCAGTGGGGGGGAGGGCCTTAGCAATCAGCCCCAGCATTTT
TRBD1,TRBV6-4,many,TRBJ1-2,CASSAGQSSYGYTF,TGTGCCAGCAGTGCGGGACAGTCAAGCTATGGCTACACCTTC
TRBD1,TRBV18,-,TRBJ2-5,CASSLWDSRTRETQYF,TGTGCCAGCTCACTGTGGGACAGTCGAACGAGAGAGACCCAGTACTTC
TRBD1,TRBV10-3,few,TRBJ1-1,CAISESLTGVLTEAFF,TGTGCCATCAGTGAGAGCCTGACAGGGGTGCTCACTGAAGCTTTCTTT
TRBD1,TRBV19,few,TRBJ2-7,CASSRQGYEQYF,TGTGCCAGTAGCAGACAGGGCTACGAGCAGTACTTC
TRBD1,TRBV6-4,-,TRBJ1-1,CASSATDRVMNTEAFF,TGTGCCAGCAGTGCGACGGACAGGGTTATGAACACTGAAGCTTTCTTT
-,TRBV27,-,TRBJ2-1,CASSRGTQPFNEQFF,TGTGCCAGCAGTCGCGGGACTCAGCCTTTCAATGAGCAGTTCTTC
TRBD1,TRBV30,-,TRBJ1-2,CAWSGQGAWYGYTF,TGTGCCTGGAGCGGACAGGGGGCCTGGTATGGCTACACCTTC
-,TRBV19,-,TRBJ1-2,CASSHPGGKYYGYTF,TGTGCCAGTAGTCACCCGGGGGGGAAGTACTATGGCTACACCTTC
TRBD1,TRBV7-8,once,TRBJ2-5,CASKTLRDRRQETQYF,TGTGCCAGCAAGACCCTTCGGGACAGAAGGCAAGAGACCCAGTACTTC
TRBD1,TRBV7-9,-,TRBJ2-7,CASSPRDREVYEQYF,TGTGCCAGCAGCCCCCGGGACAGGGAGGTCTACGAGCAGTACTTC
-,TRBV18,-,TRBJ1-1,CASSPGQKMNTEAFF,TGTGCCAGCTCACCAGGGCAGAAAATGAACACTGAAGCTTTCTTT
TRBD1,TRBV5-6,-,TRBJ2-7,CASSWQGASPYEQYF,TGTGCCAGCAGCTGGCAGGGGGCCTCACCTTACGAGCAGTACTTC
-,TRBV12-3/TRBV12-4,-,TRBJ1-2,CASSLGGVGYTF,TGTGCCAGCAGTTTGGGAGGGGTTGGCTACACCTTC
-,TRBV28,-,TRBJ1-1,CASRLGGGTLGAFF,TGTGCCAGCAGGCTCGGGGGGGGGACTTTGGGAGCTTTCTTT
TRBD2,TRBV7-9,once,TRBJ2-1,CASSFRGGNEQFF,TGTGCCAGCAGCTTTCGGGGGGGAAATGAGCAGTTCTTC
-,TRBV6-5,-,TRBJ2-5,CASSYSQGVGETQYF,TGTGCCAGCAGTTACTCGCAGGGCGTCGGTGAGACCCAGTACTTC
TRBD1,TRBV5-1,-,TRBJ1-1,CASSLTQGVAEAFF,TGCGCCAGCAGCTTGACCCAGGGGGTGGCTGAAGCTTTCTTT
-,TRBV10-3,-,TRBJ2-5,CAISGMGASETQYF,TGTGCCATCAGTGGTATGGGGGCGTCGGAGACCCAGTACTTC
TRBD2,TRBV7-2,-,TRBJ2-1,CASSLVAGGWNEQFF,TGTGCCAGCAGCTTAGTGGCGGGGGGGTGGAATGAGCAGTTCTTC
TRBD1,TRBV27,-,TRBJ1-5,CASSSGQGPYQPQHF,TGTGCCAGCAGTTCGGGACAGGGGCCTTATCAGCCCCAGCATTTT